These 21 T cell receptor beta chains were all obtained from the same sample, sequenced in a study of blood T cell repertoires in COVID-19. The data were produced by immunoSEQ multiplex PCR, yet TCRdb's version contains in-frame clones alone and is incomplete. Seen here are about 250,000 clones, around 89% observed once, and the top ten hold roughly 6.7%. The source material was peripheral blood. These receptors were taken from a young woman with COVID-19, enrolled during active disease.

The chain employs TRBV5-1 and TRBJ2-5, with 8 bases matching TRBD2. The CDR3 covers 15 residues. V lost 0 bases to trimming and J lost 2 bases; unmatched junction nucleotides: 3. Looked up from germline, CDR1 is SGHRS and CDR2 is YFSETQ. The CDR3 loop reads CASSLEAGAQETQYF. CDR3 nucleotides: TGCGCCAGCAGCTTGGAAGCGGGGGCTCAAGAGACCCAGTACTTC.

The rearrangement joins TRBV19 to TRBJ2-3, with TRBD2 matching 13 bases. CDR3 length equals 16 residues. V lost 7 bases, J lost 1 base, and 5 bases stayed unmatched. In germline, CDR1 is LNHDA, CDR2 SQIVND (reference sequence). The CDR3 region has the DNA TGTGCCAGTAATTTAGGGACTAGCGGGGGCACAGATACGCAGTATTTT. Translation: CASNLGTSGGTDTQYF. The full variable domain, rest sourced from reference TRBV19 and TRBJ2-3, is DGGITQSPKYLFRKEGQNVTLSCEQNLNHDAMYWYRQDPGQGLRLIYYSQIVNDFQKGDIAEGYSVSREKKESFPLTVTSAQKNPTAFYLCASNLGTSGGTDTQYFGPGTRLTVL.

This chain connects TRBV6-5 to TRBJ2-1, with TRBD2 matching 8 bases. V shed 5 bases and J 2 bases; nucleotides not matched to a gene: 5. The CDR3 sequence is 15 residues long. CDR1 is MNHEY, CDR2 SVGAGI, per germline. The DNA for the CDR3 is TGTGCCAGCAGTATATCTAGCGGGCCCTACAATGAGCAGTTCTTC. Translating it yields CASSISSGPYNEQFF.

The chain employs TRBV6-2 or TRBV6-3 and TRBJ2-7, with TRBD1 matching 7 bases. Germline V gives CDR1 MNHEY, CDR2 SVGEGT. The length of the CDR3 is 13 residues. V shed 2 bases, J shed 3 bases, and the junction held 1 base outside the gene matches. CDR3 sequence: CASSYGQVYEQYF. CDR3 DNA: TGTGCCAGCAGTTACGGACAGGTCTACGAGCAGTACTTC.

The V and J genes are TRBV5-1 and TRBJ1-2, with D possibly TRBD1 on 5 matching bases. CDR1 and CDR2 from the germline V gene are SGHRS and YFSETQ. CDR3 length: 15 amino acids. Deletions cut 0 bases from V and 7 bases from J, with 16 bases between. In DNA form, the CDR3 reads TGCGCCAGCAGCTTGGGGCGGGGGTCGCGCGGTGGCTACACCTTC. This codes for CASSLGRGSRGGYTF.

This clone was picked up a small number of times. As DNA, the CDR3 is TGTGCCAGCAGCTCTACTGGGAGCGGGGGGCAGAACACCGGGGAGCTGTTTTTT. Translated, it gives CASSSTGSGGQNTGELFF. The rearrangement joins TRBV7-9 to TRBJ2-2; 9 bases line up with TRBD2. The CDR3 loop spans 18 amino acids. V lost 4 bases and J lost 1; bases outside the gene matches: 10. Germline V gene data show CDR1 as SEHNR and CDR2 as FQNEAQ (reference sequence).

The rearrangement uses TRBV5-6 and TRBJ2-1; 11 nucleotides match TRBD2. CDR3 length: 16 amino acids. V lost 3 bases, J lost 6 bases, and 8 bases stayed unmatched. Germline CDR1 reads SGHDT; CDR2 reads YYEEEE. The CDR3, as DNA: TGTGCCAGCAGCTCGGTTATAGCGGGAGGGATCAATGAGCAGTTCTTC. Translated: CASSSVIAGGINEQFF.

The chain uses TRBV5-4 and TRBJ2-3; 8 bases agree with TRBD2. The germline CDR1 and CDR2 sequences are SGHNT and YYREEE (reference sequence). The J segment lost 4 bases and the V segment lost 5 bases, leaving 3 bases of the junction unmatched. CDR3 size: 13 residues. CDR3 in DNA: TGTGCCAGCAGTCGGGGGGGCCCAGATACGCAGTATTTT. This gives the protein CASSRGGPDTQYF.

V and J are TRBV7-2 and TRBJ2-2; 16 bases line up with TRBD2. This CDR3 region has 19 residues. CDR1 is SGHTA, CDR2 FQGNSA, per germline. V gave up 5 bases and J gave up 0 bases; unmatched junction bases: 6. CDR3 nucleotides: TGTGCCAGCAGCCCAGGGACTAGCGGGAGGGCCCCGAACACCGGGGAGCTGTTTTTT. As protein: CASSPGTSGRAPNTGELFF.

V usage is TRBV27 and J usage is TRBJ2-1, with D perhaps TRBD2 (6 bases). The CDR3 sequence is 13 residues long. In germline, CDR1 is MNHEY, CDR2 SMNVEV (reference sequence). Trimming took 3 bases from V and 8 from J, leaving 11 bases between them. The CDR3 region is CASSFGGLDEQFF. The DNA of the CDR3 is TGTGCCAGCAGTTTTGGAGGGCTGGATGAGCAGTTCTTC.

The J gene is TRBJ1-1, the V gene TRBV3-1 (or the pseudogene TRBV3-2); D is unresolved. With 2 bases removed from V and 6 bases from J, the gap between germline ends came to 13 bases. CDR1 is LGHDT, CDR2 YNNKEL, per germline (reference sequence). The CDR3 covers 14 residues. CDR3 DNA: TGTGCCAGCAGCCAACTGTCGGGGTTTGCTGAAGCTTTCTTT. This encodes CASSQLSGFAEAFF.

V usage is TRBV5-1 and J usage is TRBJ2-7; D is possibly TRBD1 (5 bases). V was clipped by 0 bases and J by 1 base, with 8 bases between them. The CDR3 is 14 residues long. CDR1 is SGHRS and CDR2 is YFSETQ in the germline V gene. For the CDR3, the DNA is TGCGCCAGCAGCTTGGACCGACAGTCCTACGAGCAGTACTTC. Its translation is CASSLDRQSYEQYF.

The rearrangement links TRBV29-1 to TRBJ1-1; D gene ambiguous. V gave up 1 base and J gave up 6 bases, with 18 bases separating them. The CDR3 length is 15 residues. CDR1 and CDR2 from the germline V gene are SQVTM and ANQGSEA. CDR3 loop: CSVEGLPGRAPEAFF. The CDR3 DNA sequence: TGCAGCGTTGAAGGTTTACCCGGGCGGGCCCCTGAAGCTTTCTTT.

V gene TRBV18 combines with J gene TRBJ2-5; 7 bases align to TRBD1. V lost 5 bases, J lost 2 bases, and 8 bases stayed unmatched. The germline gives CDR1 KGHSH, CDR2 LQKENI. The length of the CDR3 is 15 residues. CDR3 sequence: CASSATGTEQETQYF. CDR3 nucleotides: TGTGCCAGCTCAGCAACCGGGACAGAACAAGAGACCCAGTACTTC.

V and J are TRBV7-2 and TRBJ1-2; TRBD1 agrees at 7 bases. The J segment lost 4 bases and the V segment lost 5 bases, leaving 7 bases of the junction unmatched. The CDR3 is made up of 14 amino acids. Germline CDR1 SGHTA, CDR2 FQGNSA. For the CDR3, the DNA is TGTGCCAGCAGCATATCCCCAGGGGGCTATGGCTACACCTTC. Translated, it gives CASSISPGGYGYTF.

CDR3 region: CASSLAGRGSGANVLTF. In DNA, the CDR3 is TGTGCCAGCAGCTTAGCTGGGCGGGGTTCCGGGGCCAACGTCCTGACTTTC. The chain carries TRBV7-6 and TRBJ2-6; tentatively, D is TRBD2 (6 bases). Trimming took off 0 bases at V and 4 bases at J, with 13 bases between the two ends. The CDR3 is 17 amino acids. Germline lookup yields CDR1 SGHVS and CDR2 FNYEAQ.

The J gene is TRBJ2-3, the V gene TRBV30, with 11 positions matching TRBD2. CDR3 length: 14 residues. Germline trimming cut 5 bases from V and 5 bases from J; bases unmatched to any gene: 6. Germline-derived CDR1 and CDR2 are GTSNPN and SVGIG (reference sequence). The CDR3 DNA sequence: TGTGCCTGGGTAATAGCGGGAGGGGGAGATACGCAGTATTTT. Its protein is CAWVIAGGGDTQYF.

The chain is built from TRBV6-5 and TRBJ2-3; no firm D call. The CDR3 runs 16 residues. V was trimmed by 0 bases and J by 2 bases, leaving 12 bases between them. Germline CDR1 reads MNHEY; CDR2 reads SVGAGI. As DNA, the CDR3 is TGTGCCAGCAGTTACTCTAGCCGCGTTGACACAGATACGCAGTATTTT. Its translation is CASSYSSRVDTDTQYF.

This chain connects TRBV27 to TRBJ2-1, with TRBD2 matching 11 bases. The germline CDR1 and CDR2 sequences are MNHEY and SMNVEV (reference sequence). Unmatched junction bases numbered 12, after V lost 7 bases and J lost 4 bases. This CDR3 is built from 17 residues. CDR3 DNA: TGTGCCAGCACGATAGCGCTAACTAGCGGGGGATACAATGAGCAGTTCTTC. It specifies CASTIALTSGGYNEQFF.

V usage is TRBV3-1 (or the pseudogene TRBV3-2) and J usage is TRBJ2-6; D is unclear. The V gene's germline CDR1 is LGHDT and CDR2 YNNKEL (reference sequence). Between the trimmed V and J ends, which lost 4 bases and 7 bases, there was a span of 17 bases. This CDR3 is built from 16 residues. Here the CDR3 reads CASSPLPDGVANVLTF. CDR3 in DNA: TGTGCCAGCAGCCCCCTTCCAGATGGAGTTGCCAACGTCCTGACTTTC.

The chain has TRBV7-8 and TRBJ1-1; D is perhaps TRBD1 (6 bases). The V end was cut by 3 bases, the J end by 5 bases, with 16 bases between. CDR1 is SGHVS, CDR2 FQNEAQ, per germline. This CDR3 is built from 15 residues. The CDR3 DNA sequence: TGTGCCAGCAGCTTCCGAACAGGGAGGGAAACTGAAGCTTTCTTT. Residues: CASSFRTGRETEAFF.